The 28 T cell receptor beta chains in this list originate from one sample, sequenced in a study of OX40 agonist ivuxolimab in advanced cancers. TCRdb's copy holds only in-frame clones and misses some; the assay was immunoSEQ multiplex PCR. The sample has some 96,000 clones, 89% seen once. This sample comprised CD4+ or CD8+ T cells sorted from blood, obtained in a trial of the OX40 agonist ivuxolimab. These receptors originate from an adult with an advanced solid tumor such as melanoma, head and neck, liver or kidney cancer.

The chain recombines TRBV6-6 with TRBJ2-7; the D gene is possibly TRBD2 (6 bases). This CDR3 comprises 15 residues. Germline lookup yields CDR1 MNHNY and CDR2 SVGAGI (reference sequence). V dropped 2 bases and J dropped 0 bases, with 11 bases sitting between them. The DNA for the CDR3 is TGTGCCAGCAGTTACCCCGCGGGAAACTCCTACGAGCAGTACTTC. Protein: CASSYPAGNSYEQYF.

This rearrangement joins TRBV6-5 to TRBJ2-7, with 9 bases identical to TRBD2. This CDR3 comprises 15 residues. CDR1 and CDR2 from the germline V gene are MNHEY and SVGAGI. Unmatched junction bases numbered 6, after V lost 4 bases and J lost 2 bases. The DNA of the CDR3 is TGTGCCAGCAGTTCCGTGACTAGCGGCGCCTACGAGCAGTACTTC. This codes for CASSSVTSGAYEQYF.

The chain joins TRBV11-3 to TRBJ2-5, with unresolved D. Germline V CDR1 and CDR2: SGHNT, YENEEA. This CDR3 region has 13 residues. Deletions cut 5 bases from V and 9 bases from J, with 16 bases between. CDR3 bases: TGTGCCAGCAGCCCGTACCCAGAGTCTCCCCAGTACTTC. Protein product: CASSPYPESPQYF.

The V call is TRBV29-1, the J call TRBJ2-5; D is unresolved. The DNA end is more similar to TRBJ2-7, so the J call may be wrong. The CDR3 sequence is 11 residues long. Germline V gene sequence: CDR1 SQVTM, CDR2 ANQGSEA. CDR3 in amino acids: CSGADSYEQYF. In DNA form, the CDR3 reads TGCAGCGGGGCGGACTCCTACGAGCAGTACTTC.

V gene TRBV28 combines with J gene TRBJ1-1, with D maybe TRBD1 (6 bases). The V and J ends lost 2 bases and 0 bases respectively, with 13 bases between them. Germline V gene data show CDR1 as MDHEN and CDR2 as SYDVKM. The CDR3 extends over 16 amino acids. The CDR3 DNA sequence: TGTGCCAGCAGTTTAACAGGGACTTTCGTGAACACTGAAGCTTTCTTT. Translating it yields CASSLTGTFVNTEAFF.

To note about this clone: Other nucleotide sequences in the sample specify the same CDR3. The rearrangement uses TRBV10-3 and TRBJ1-2, with D unclear. This CDR3 comprises 16 residues. Germline CDR1 and CDR2: ENHRY and SYGVKD. V dropped 2 bases and J dropped 8 bases, with 21 bases sitting between them. CDR3: CAISEGSAAPWKGYTF. The CDR3 coding sequence is TGTGCCATCAGTGAGGGATCGGCGGCCCCTTGGAAAGGCTACACCTTC.

The chain couples TRBV28 to TRBJ2-2; D gene ambiguous. This CDR3 comprises 14 residues. Trimming removed 1 base at V and 5 bases at J, with 8 bases between. The germline V gene has CDR1 MDHEN and CDR2 SYDVKM. CDR3 protein: CASSLLELTGELFF. CDR3 sequence (DNA): TGTGCCAGCAGTTTATTAGAGTTGACCGGGGAGCTGTTTTTT.

CDR3: CASTALAGGPSSSYNEQFF. The CDR3, as DNA: TGCGCCAGCACGGCTTTAGCGGGAGGCCCCTCCAGCTCCTACAATGAGCAGTTCTTC. This chain uses TRBV5-1 with TRBJ2-1; 10 positions match TRBD2. This CDR3 spans 19 amino acids. Germline loops: CDR1 SGHRS, CDR2 YFSETQ. The V segment lost 6 bases and the J segment 0 bases; nucleotides outside the gene matches: 15.

V gene TRBV6-5 combines with J gene TRBJ2-1; the match to TRBD2 covers 8 bases. CDR1 MNHEY and CDR2 SVGAGI come from the germline V gene. The V gene end was trimmed by 6 bases and the J gene end by 5 bases; junction bases not matched to a gene: 9. CDR3 length: 15 residues. The CDR3 DNA reads TGTGCCAGCAGCCGCTTGACTAGCGTACACAATGAGCAGTTCTTC. Residues: CASSRLTSVHNEQFF.

In the case of this clone: Other DNA sequences from this sample encode an identical CDR3 as well. The chain links TRBV30 to TRBJ1-2, with no clear D. Germline V gene lookup returns CDR1 GTSNPN and CDR2 SVGIG (reference sequence). The CDR3 has 10 amino acids. V lost 3 bases and J lost 7, with 6 bases in between. The CDR3 is CAWRKGGYTF. DNA for the CDR3: TGTGCCTGGAGGAAGGGTGGCTACACCTTC.

The chain joins TRBV4-1 to TRBJ1-2; unclear D gene. Germline lookup yields CDR1 MGHRA and CDR2 YSYEKL. V lost 0 bases, J lost 0 bases, and 8 bases lay in between. This CDR3 is 15 amino acids long. This chain's CDR3 is CASSQDLRTNYGYTF. The CDR3 DNA reads TGCGCCAGCAGCCAAGATCTTAGGACTAACTATGGCTACACCTTC.

The chain uses TRBV5-1 and TRBJ2-3; TRBD1 might be the D (5 bases). Trimming took off 4 bases at V and 6 bases at J, with 21 bases between the two ends. The length of the CDR3 is 16 residues. CDR1 SGHRS and CDR2 YFSETQ come from the germline V gene. The CDR3 region is CASSMSQGSPADTQYF. The CDR3 bases are TGCGCCAGCAGCATGAGCCAGGGCTCCCCAGCGGATACGCAGTATTTT.

The chain links TRBV11-3 to TRBJ2-2; TRBD2 matches 8 bases. CDR3 size: 15 residues. Losses at the gene ends were 3 bases for V and 4 bases for J; bases not matched to a gene: 4. In germline, CDR1 is SGHNT, CDR2 YENEEA. CDR3 region: CASSFAGGSTGELFF. The CDR3 nucleotides are TGTGCCAGCAGCTTTGCGGGGGGCAGCACCGGGGAGCTGTTTTTT.

J is TRBJ2-3 and V is TRBV7-2, with D possibly being TRBD2 (5 bases). Germline values: CDR1 SGHTA, CDR2 FQGNSA. This CDR3 spans 18 amino acids. V was clipped by 3 bases and J by 0 bases, with 19 bases between them. The DNA of the CDR3 is TGTGCCAGCAGCTTGGCCGCCCTAGCTGCCCCTAGCACAGATACGCAGTATTTT. Its protein is CASSLAALAAPSTDTQYF.

The chain recombines TRBV27 with TRBJ2-4; TRBD2 agrees at 14 bases. The germline V gene encodes CDR1 MNHEY and CDR2 SMNVEV (reference sequence). V lost 5 bases to trimming and J lost 3 bases; unmatched junction nucleotides: 9. The CDR3 is 18 amino acids. CDR3 nucleotide sequence: TGTGCCAGCAGTGTAGGGACTAGCGGGAGAAGGGTCAAAAACATTCAGTACTTC. Protein: CASSVGTSGRRVKNIQYF.

This clone came up once. The chain is built from TRBV20-1 and TRBJ1-4, with TRBD1 as a possible D gene (5 bases). The CDR3 extends over 11 amino acids. Trimming took 4 bases from V and 11 from J, leaving 11 bases between them. CDR1 is DFQATT and CDR2 is SNEGSKA in the germline V gene (reference sequence). The DNA for the CDR3 is TGCAGTGCTATGTGGGGGAGGAAACTGTTTTTT. It is translated as CSAMWGRKLFF.

The J gene is TRBJ2-2, the V gene TRBV2; 9 positions match TRBD1. The CDR3 totals 16 residues. CDR1 and CDR2 (germline): SNHLY, FYNNEI. V was pared by 4 bases and J by 0 bases, with 3 bases of the junction left unmatched. In DNA, the CDR3 is TGTGCCAGCAGTGCGGACAGGGGTCCGAACACCGGGGAGCTGTTTTTT. Translating gives CASSADRGPNTGELFF.

This sequence joins TRBV19 and TRBJ1-5, with D tentatively TRBD1 (6 bases). The CDR3 extends over 13 amino acids. V was shortened by 7 bases and J by 5 bases, with 12 bases between the two germline ends. CDR1 and CDR2 from the germline V gene are LNHDA and SQIVND (reference sequence). This CDR3 is CASKGTLDQPQHF. Here the CDR3 DNA reads TGTGCCAGTAAAGGGACACTCGATCAGCCCCAGCATTTT.

The chain has TRBV27 and TRBJ1-2; weak D call: TRBD1 (5 bases). The CDR3 is 14 amino acids. Germline CDR1 reads MNHEY; CDR2 reads SMNVEV (reference sequence). The V end was cut by 2 bases, the J end by 5 bases, with 12 bases between. CDR3 sequence: CASSLAGKGYGYTF. Here the CDR3 DNA reads TGTGCCAGCAGTTTAGCAGGGAAGGGTTATGGCTACACCTTC.

The rearrangement links TRBV14 to TRBJ2-1; TRBD1 might be the D (5 bases). The V end lost 2 bases, the J end lost 9 bases, and 14 bases lay between the germline ends. The V gene's germline CDR1 is SGHDN and CDR2 FVKESK. The CDR3 contains 14 residues. The CDR3 protein is CASSQQGVIGEQFF. The CDR3 DNA reads as TGTGCCAGCAGCCAACAGGGTGTGATAGGTGAGCAGTTCTTC.

This clone occurred a few times. The chain joins TRBV6-1 to TRBJ2-7; perhaps D is TRBD1 or TRBD2 (5 bases each). The CDR3 covers 14 residues. V dropped 3 bases and J dropped 6 bases, with 15 bases sitting between them. CDR1 and CDR2 (germline): MNHNS, SASEGT. The CDR3 coding sequence is TGTGCCAGCAGTGAGAGTAGAGGGGCATTCGAGCAGTACTTC. This translates into CASSESRGAFEQYF.

The J gene is TRBJ1-2, the V gene TRBV9, with TRBD1 matching 12 bases. V shed 3 bases and J 6 bases; nucleotides not matched to a gene: 6. CDR1 SGDLS and CDR2 YYNGEE come from the germline V gene. The CDR3 is 15 residues long. The CDR3 DNA sequence: TGTGCCAGCAGCGGCCGGGACAGGGGGCGCAATGGCTACACCTTC. Translation gives CASSGRDRGRNGYTF.

The gene calls are TRBV5-1 and TRBJ2-2, with 9 bases aligning to TRBD2. The length of the CDR3 is 17 residues. Germline CDR1 reads SGHRS; CDR2 reads YFSETQ. Trimming at V came to 1 base and at J to 0 bases, leaving 4 bases not matched to a gene. CDR3: CASSLYAGGANTGELFF. The CDR3 DNA follows: TGCGCCAGCAGCTTGTACGCGGGGGGGGCGAACACCGGGGAGCTGTTTTTT.

This sequence joins TRBV7-2 and TRBJ2-7; D ambiguous. This CDR3 is 12 amino acids long. V lost 4 bases, J lost 1 base, and 5 bases lay in between. Germline V gene data show CDR1 as SGHTA and CDR2 as FQGNSA. The CDR3 sequence: CASSSSSYEQYF. As DNA, the CDR3 is TGTGCCAGCAGCTCGAGTTCCTACGAGCAGTACTTC.

J is TRBJ2-2 and V is TRBV9; 8 nucleotides line up with TRBD2. J gave up 7 bases and V 0 bases, and 14 bases lay outside the gene matches. The germline gives CDR1 SGDLS, CDR2 YYNGEE. The CDR3 consists of 18 residues. As DNA, the CDR3 is TGTGCCAGCAGCGTAGGGGGTAGCGGGATTCAACTCGTCGGGGAGCTGTTTTTT. This sequence encodes CASSVGGSGIQLVGELFF.

This clone has just one count. The chain has TRBV9 and TRBJ2-1; the match to TRBD2 covers 8 bases. Germline-derived CDR1 and CDR2 are SGDLS and YYNGEE. The CDR3 has 15 amino acids. Unmatched junction bases numbered 9, after V lost 1 base and J lost 9 bases. CDR3 nucleotides: TGTGCCAGCAGCGTAAGCCCTCAAAGCGGGAGTGAGCAGTTCTTC. It translates to CASSVSPQSGSEQFF.

This clone was found a few times. The CDR3, as DNA: TGTGCCTGGAGTGTAATTGTCCAGCGCGGGGAGCTGTTTTTT. This codes for CAWSVIVQRGELFF. The chain uses TRBV30 and TRBJ2-2; D is unresolved. The V gene lost 0 bases and the J gene lost 7 bases, with 12 bases spanning the gap. Germline V lookup: CDR1 GTSNPN, CDR2 SVGIG (reference sequence). This CDR3 region has 14 residues.

In this sample, this clone turned up a few times. CDR3 bases: TGCGCCAGCAGCCCAGGACAGGAGAGGACCTACGAGCAGTACTTC. Translation gives CASSPGQERTYEQYF. V usage is TRBV5-1 and J usage is TRBJ2-7; 7 bases are a match to TRBD1. Trimming cost V 4 bases and J 2 bases; bases outside gene matches: 9. The germline V gene encodes CDR1 SGHRS and CDR2 YFSETQ. The CDR3 has 15 amino acids.